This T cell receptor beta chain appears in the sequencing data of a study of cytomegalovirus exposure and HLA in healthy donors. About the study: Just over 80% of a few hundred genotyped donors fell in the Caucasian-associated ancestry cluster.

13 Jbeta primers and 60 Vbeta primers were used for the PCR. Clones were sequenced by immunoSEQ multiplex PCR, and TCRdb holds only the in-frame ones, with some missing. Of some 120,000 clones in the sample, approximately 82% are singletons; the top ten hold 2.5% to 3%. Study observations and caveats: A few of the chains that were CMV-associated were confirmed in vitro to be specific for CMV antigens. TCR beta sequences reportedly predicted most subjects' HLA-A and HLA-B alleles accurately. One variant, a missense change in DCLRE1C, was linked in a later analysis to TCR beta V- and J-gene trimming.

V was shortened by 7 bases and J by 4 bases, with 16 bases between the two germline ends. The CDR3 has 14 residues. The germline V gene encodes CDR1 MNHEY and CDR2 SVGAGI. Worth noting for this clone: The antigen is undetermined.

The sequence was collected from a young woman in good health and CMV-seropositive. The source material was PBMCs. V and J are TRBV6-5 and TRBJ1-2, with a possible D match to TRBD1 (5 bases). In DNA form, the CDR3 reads TGTGCCAGCACCCCTGGGACGGGGGGCTATGGCTACACCTTC. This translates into CASTPGTGGYGYTF.